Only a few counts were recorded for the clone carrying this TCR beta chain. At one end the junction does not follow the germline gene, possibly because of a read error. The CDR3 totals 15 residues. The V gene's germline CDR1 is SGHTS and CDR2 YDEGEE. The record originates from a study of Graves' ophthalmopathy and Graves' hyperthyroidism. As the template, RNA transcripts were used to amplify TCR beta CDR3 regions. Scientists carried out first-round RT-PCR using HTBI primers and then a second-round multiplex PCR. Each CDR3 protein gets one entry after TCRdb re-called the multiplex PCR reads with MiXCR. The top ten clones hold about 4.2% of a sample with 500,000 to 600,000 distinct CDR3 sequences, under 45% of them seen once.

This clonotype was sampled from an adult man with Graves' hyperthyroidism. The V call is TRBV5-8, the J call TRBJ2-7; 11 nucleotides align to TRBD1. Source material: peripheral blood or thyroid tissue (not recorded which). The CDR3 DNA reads TGTGCCAGCACCTTGGGGGACAGGGGGGACTACGAGCAGTACTTC. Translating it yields CASTLGDRGDYEQYF.